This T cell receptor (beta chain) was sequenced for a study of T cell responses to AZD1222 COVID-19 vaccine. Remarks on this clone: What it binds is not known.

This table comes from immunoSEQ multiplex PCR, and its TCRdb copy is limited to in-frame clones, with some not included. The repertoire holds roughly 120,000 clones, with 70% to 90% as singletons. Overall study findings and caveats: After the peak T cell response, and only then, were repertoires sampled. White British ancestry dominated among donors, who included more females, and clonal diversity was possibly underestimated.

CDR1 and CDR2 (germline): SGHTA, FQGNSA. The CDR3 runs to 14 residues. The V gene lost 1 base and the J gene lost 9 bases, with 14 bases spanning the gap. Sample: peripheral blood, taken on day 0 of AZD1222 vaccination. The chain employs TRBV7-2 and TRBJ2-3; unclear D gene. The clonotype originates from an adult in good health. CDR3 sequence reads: CASSLEALGTTQYF. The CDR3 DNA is TGTGCCAGCAGCTTAGAAGCCCTGGGAACCACGCAGTATTTT.